Presented here are 19 T cell receptor beta chains from one specimen sequenced in a study of blood T cell repertoires in COVID-19. Using immunoSEQ multiplex PCR, the repertoire was profiled, and TCRdb retains in-frame clones only, with some absent. This table has 71,000 or so clones, around 85% appearing once. Sequenced sample: peripheral blood. Source of these receptors: an older man with acute or convalescent COVID-19.

This clone was picked up a small number of times. V is TRBV29-1 and J is TRBJ2-1; D gene ambiguous. Germline CDR1 SQVTM, CDR2 ANQGSEA. V lost 6 bases to trimming and J lost 6 bases, with 12 bases between them. This CDR3 is built from 12 residues. CDR3 sequence: CSVDNQGNEQFF. CDR3 DNA sequence: TGCAGCGTAGACAACCAAGGCAATGAGCAGTTCTTC.

The J gene is TRBJ1-3, the V gene TRBV6-5, with TRBD1 matching 8 bases. Germline V gives CDR1 MNHEY, CDR2 SVGAGI. V shed 3 bases, J shed 7 bases, and the junction held 11 bases outside the gene matches. The CDR3 sequence is 16 residues long. CDR3 region: CASSYSGTGGMNTIYF. CDR3 bases: TGTGCCAGCAGTTATTCCGGCACAGGGGGTATGAACACCATATATTTT.

The genes are TRBV5-1 and TRBJ2-7, with unresolved D. Trimming removed 0 bases from V and 6 bases from J, with 13 bases in between. The CDR3 has 14 residues. Germline lookup yields CDR1 SGHRS and CDR2 YFSETQ. In DNA form, the CDR3 reads TGCGCCAGCAGCTTGGATGCTAACTTGCGCGAGCAGTACTTC. Protein product: CASSLDANLREQYF.

This chain links TRBV30 with TRBJ1-3; no clear D. The V end was cut by 5 bases, the J end by 2 bases, with 10 bases between. The CDR3 is 13 amino acids. CDR1 and CDR2 from the germline V gene are GTSNPN and SVGIG (reference sequence). The CDR3 DNA reads TGTGCCTGGGGGGAGGCGGCTGGAAACACCATATATTTT. Its protein is CAWGEAAGNTIYF.

The gene calls are TRBV28 and TRBJ1-1, with D possibly being TRBD1 (6 bases). Trimming pared 7 bases from V and 10 bases from J, leaving 19 bases between. Germline CDR1 is MDHEN and CDR2 is SYDVKM. The CDR3 has 13 amino acids. The CDR3 DNA sequence: TGTGCCAGCACCGCCCAGGGGCCTTTTGCAGCTTTCTTT. Protein sequence: CASTAQGPFAAFF. Looking up the rest from reference TRBV28 and TRBJ1-1 gives the full variable domain: DVKVTQSSRYLVKRTGEKVFLECVQDMDHENMFWYRQDPGLGLRLIYFSYDVKMKEKGDIPEGYSVSREKKERFSLILESASTNQTSMYLCASTAQGPFAAFFGQGTRLTVV.

The V gene is TRBV6-5, the J gene TRBJ2-7, with TRBD1 identical over 7 bases. Germline-derived CDR1 and CDR2 are MNHEY and SVGAGI. V was clipped by 5 bases and J by 4 bases; unmatched bases: 8. The CDR3 consists of 14 residues. The CDR3 DNA reads as TGTGCCAGCAGTACCGGGACAGTCGGGTACGAGCAGTACTTC. It yields the protein CASSTGTVGYEQYF.

The rearrangement uses TRBV4-1 and TRBJ2-1; 7 bases agree with TRBD1. Trimming removed 1 base from V and 5 bases from J; junction bases left unmatched: 5. This CDR3 contains 15 residues. Germline loops: CDR1 MGHRA, CDR2 YSYEKL. CDR3 coding DNA: TGCGCCAGCAGCCAAGCCGGGACAGTACACAATGAGCAGTTCTTC. Its translation: CASSQAGTVHNEQFF.

The chain links TRBV28 to TRBJ1-3, with TRBD1 as a possible D gene (5 bases). CDR1 is MDHEN, CDR2 SYDVKM, per germline. This CDR3 contains 16 residues. Between the trimmed V and J ends, which lost 2 bases and 0 bases, there was a span of 11 bases. The DNA for the CDR3 is TGTGCCAGCAGTTTAAGGGCGGGGCCCTCTGGAAACACCATATATTTT. As protein: CASSLRAGPSGNTIYF.

This chain joins TRBV6-5 and TRBJ1-5; D is perhaps TRBD1 (6 bases). The CDR3 spans 15 residues. Trimming removed 8 bases at V and 7 bases at J, with 21 bases between. The germline CDR1 and CDR2 sequences are MNHEY and SVGAGI. The CDR3, as DNA: TGTGCCAGCGCTCAACAGGGTAACCAAGGCCAGCCCCAGCATTTT. As protein: CASAQQGNQGQPQHF.

CDR3 sequence: CASRQGTNTGELFF. The CDR3 DNA reads TGTGCCAGCCGACAGGGGACTAACACCGGGGAGCTGTTTTTT. This chain connects TRBV27 to TRBJ2-2, with 8 bases matching TRBD1. The CDR3 sequence is 14 residues long. Losses at the gene ends were 8 bases for V and 2 bases for J; bases not matched to a gene: 4. From germline, CDR1 is MNHEY and CDR2 SMNVEV (reference sequence).

This rearrangement joins TRBV5-6 to TRBJ1-1; 7 bases match TRBD1. Germline CDR1 and CDR2: SGHDT and YYEEEE. J was trimmed by 3 bases and V by 6 bases; bases with no gene match: 14. This CDR3 contains 16 residues. The CDR3 DNA follows: TGTGCCAGCAATGTGTTGGTGTCAGGGGGGCACACTGAAGCTTTCTTT. Its translation is CASNVLVSGGHTEAFF.

The rearrangement links TRBV19 to TRBJ1-5, with 8 bases identical to TRBD1. Germline V CDR1 and CDR2: LNHDA, SQIVND (reference sequence). This CDR3 spans 15 amino acids. V dropped 4 bases and J dropped 4; count of bases not matched to a gene: 6. CDR3 DNA: TGTGCCAGTAGTAGCGGACAGGGCCCTAATCAGCCCCAGCATTTT. Residues: CASSSGQGPNQPQHF.

This clone was seen a few times. The J gene is TRBJ2-1, the V gene TRBV7-2; D perhaps matches TRBD1 (6 bases). The germline V and J ends were trimmed by 8 bases and 5 bases, with 13 bases remaining between them. This CDR3 is 13 amino acids long. Germline lookup yields CDR1 SGHTA and CDR2 FQGNSA. CDR3 nucleotide sequence: TGTGCCAGCGGGCACAGGGCCAACAATGAGCAGTTCTTC. Protein product: CASGHRANNEQFF. Based on the CDR3 plus reference TRBV7-2 and TRBJ2-1, the full variable domain is GAGVSQSPSNKVTEKGKDVELRCDPISGHTALYWYRQSLGQGLEFLIYFQGNSAPDKSGLPSDRFSAERTGGSVSTLTIQRTQQEDSAVYLCASGHRANNEQFFGPGTRLTVL.

V usage is TRBV28 and J usage is TRBJ1-3; TRBD1 aligns across 8 bases. The CDR3 runs to 13 residues. V was clipped by 6 bases and J by 3 bases; unmatched bases: 1. CDR1 is MDHEN, CDR2 SYDVKM, per germline. This CDR3 is CASRTGVGNTIYF. The CDR3 nucleotides read TGTGCCAGCAGGACAGGGGTTGGAAACACCATATATTTT.

This chain connects TRBV10-3 to TRBJ2-3, with TRBD2 matching over 9 bases. The CDR3 is 16 amino acids. Germline trimming cut 10 bases from V and 1 base from J; bases unmatched to any gene: 12. Germline loops: CDR1 ENHRY, CDR2 SYGVKD. The CDR3 here is CASFGGGRVGTDTQYF. In DNA, the CDR3 is TGTGCCAGTTTCGGTGGCGGGAGGGTAGGCACAGATACGCAGTATTTT.

The genes are TRBV14 and TRBJ1-1; D is uncertain. V dropped 5 bases and J dropped 6 bases, with 16 bases sitting between them. CDR3 length: 14 residues. Germline assignment: CDR1 SGHDN and CDR2 FVKESK. DNA for the CDR3: TGTGCCAGCAGCAGTTGGCCGGGAACCCCTGAAGCTTTCTTT. Its translation: CASSSWPGTPEAFF.

The gene calls are TRBV7-9 and TRBJ1-1; 9 bases map to TRBD1. Trimming took 3 bases from V and 7 from J; bases not matched to a gene: 9. There are 15 residues in the CDR3. Germline V gene sequence: CDR1 SEHNR, CDR2 FQNEAQ (reference sequence). The CDR3 here is CASSLGDRAAIEAFF. DNA for the CDR3: TGTGCCAGCAGCTTGGGGGACAGGGCGGCGATTGAAGCTTTCTTT. Full variable domain (missing parts from reference TRBV7-9 and TRBJ1-1): DTGVSQNPRHKITKRGQNVTFRCDPISEHNRLYWYRQTLGQGPEFLTYFQNEAQLEKSRLLSDRFSAERPKGSFSTLEIQRTEQGDSAMYLCASSLGDRAAIEAFFGQGTRLTVV.

There are a few counts of this clone. V and J are TRBV5-6 and TRBJ2-1; TRBD2 aligns across 7 bases. This CDR3 has 16 residues. J gave up 5 bases and V 4 bases, and 12 bases lay outside the gene matches. Germline values: CDR1 SGHDT, CDR2 YYEEEE. In DNA form, the CDR3 reads TGTGCCAGCAGCCCCCCAGGAGCGGGGTTGAACAATGAGCAGTTCTTC. It codes for CASSPPGAGLNNEQFF.

J is TRBJ2-7 and V is TRBV6-5, with 10 positions matching TRBD1. J gave up 6 bases and V 6 bases, and 8 bases lay outside the gene matches. Germline V gives CDR1 MNHEY, CDR2 SVGAGI. The CDR3 covers 14 residues. Here the CDR3 DNA reads TGTGCCAGCAGACGCGGGACAGGGGTTCCCGAGCAGTACTTC. Translation: CASRRGTGVPEQYF.